The clone carrying this T cell receptor (beta chain) showed up just a few times. Its antigen is as yet unknown. They ran version v3.0 of the immunoSEQ assay at survey level. The data were produced by immunoSEQ multiplex PCR, yet TCRdb's version contains in-frame clones alone and is incomplete. The data contain around 34,000 clones, roughly 80% of them singletons. This record belongs to a study of long-term antiretroviral therapy in people with HIV. General study results and limits: It was not possible to obtain data on ART adherence, viral resistance or therapy changes. Across all time points, the repertoire was dominated by clones that expanded before ART. Following ART, diversity rose but still fell short of transplant donor controls. Someone took the blood between about 2003 and 2018, maybe while older ART regimens were in use.

Per germline, CDR1 MNHEY and CDR2 SVGAGI. The V and J ends lost 5 bases and 3 bases, in that order; junction bases with no gene match: 2. The CDR3 spans 14 residues. Sequenced material: unsorted PBMCs, taken 1.5 years after starting antiretroviral therapy. The chain couples TRBV6-5 to TRBJ2-7, with 12 bases fitting TRBD2. The clonotype originates from a young man with HIV. The CDR3 nucleotides are TGTGCCAGCAGTGAGACTAGCGGGAGCTACGAGCAGTACTTC. Translation: CASSETSGSYEQYF.